The clone carrying this T cell receptor beta chain has just one count. The antigen remains undetermined. TCRdb's table, derived via immunoSEQ multiplex PCR, lists solely in-frame clones and lacks some. The sample has 2 million to 2.5 million clones, approximately 95% seen once. V lost 4 bases to trimming and J lost 2 bases, with 14 bases between them. Germline CDR1 and CDR2: LGHNT and FRNRAP. This CDR3 region has 15 residues. These data belong to a study of shared clonotypes between healthy human individuals. Notes on the study in general: Depth was large, yet rarefaction showed that sorted-subset sequencing was incomplete.

The TCR comes from a man younger than 35 in good health. Sequencing used naive CD4+ T cells sorted from blood. The subset: CD45RA+ positively selected. V usage is TRBV12-5 and J usage is TRBJ2-5; D assignment may be TRBD1 or TRBD2 (5 bases each). This CDR3 is CASGSWGPGQETQYF. CDR3 nucleotide sequence: TGTGCTAGTGGTTCCTGGGGACCGGGTCAAGAGACCCAGTACTTC.